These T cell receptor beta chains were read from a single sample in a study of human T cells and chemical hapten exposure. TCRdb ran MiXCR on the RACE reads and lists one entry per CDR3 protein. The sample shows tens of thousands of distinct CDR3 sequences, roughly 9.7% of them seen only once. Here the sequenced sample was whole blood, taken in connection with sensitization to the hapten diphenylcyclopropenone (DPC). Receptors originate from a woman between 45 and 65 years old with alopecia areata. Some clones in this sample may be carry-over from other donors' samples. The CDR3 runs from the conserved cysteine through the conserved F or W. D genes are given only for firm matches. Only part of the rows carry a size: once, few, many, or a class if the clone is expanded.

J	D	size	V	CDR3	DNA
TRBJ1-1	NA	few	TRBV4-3	CASSQARTEAFF	TGCGCCAGCAGCCAAGCCCGAACTGAAGCTTTCTTT
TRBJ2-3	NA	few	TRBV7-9	CASSLRSGYTDTQYF	TGTGCCAGCAGCTTGAGGAGCGGGTATACAGATACGCAGTATTTT
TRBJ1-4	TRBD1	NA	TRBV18	CASSPPGQLNEKLFF	TGTGCCAGCTCACCACCGGGACAGTTAAATGAAAAACTGTTTTTT
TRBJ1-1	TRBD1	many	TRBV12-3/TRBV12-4	CASSLPGQGSTEAFF	TGTGCCAGCAGTTTACCGGGACAGGGGTCGACTGAAGCTTTCTTT
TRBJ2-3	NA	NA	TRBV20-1	CSGGPGDTQYF	TGCAGTGGAGGGCCGGGAGATACGCAGTATTTT
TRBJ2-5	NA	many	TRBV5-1	CASSEGVVETQYF	TGCGCCAGCAGTGAGGGAGTAGTAGAGACCCAGTACTTC
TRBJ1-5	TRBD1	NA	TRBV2	CASKGAVNQPQHF	TGTGCCAGCAAGGGGGCTGTGAATCAGCCCCAGCATTTT
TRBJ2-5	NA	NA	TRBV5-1	CASSLQGIEEETQYF	TGCGCCAGCAGCTTGCAGGGGATAGAAGAAGAGACCCAGTACTTC
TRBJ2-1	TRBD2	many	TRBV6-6	CASSYQAGVGNEQFF	TGTGCCAGCAGTTACCAAGCGGGAGTAGGAAATGAGCAGTTCTTC
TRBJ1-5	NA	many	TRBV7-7	CASSLTSNQPQHF	TGTGCTAGCAGCCTAACGAGCAATCAGCCCCAGCATTTT